A selection of T cell receptor beta chains follows, all from one sample in a study of blood T cell repertoires in COVID-19. The table came from immunoSEQ multiplex PCR; TCRdb's copy has only in-frame clones and leaves some out. Of about 170,000 clones listed, roughly 82% are singletons. The sequenced material came from peripheral blood. These receptor sequences come from a woman between 40 and 50 years old with COVID-19, enrolled during active disease. Each CDR3 is given with its conserved first and last residue. The order of the fields is J gene, D gene, V gene, clone size, CDR3 protein, CDR3 DNA. The D gene is left open where the match is weak. Clone sizes are given selectively: once, few, many, or a class where the clone is expanded.

TRBJ2-7 TRBD2 TRBV20-1 . CSASGTSDEQYF TGCAGTGCTAGTGGGACTAGCGACGAGCAGTACTTC
TRBJ2-5 TRBD2 TRBV7-3 . CASSPSGIEETQYF TGTGCCAGCAGCCCAAGCGGGATAGAGGAGACCCAGTACTTC
TRBJ1-3 . TRBV2 few CASSETGYGNTIYF TGTGCCAGCAGTGAAACAGGCTACGGAAACACCATATATTTT
TRBJ2-1 TRBD2 TRBV4-1 . CASRQPGLADYSYNEQFF TGCGCCAGCAGACAACCGGGACTAGCGGACTACTCCTACAATGAGCAGTTCTTC
TRBJ2-1 TRBD1 TRBV7-3 few CASSLTGTGDEQFF TGTGCCAGCAGCTTGACAGGGACAGGGGATGAGCAGTTCTTC
TRBJ1-6 TRBD1 TRBV5-4 . CASSPDRPGALHF TGTGCCAGCAGCCCGGACAGGCCTGGGGCCCTCCACTTT
TRBJ1-2 TRBD1 TRBV4-2 . CASSQVQGAQGYGYTF TGTGCCAGCAGCCAAGTGCAGGGGGCGCAGGGCTATGGCTACACCTTC
TRBJ2-1 . TRBV11-3 few CASSLDGGVYNEQFF TGTGCCAGCAGCTTAGATGGCGGGGTCTACAATGAGCAGTTCTTC
TRBJ2-5 . TRBV3-1/TRBV3-2 . CASSRGGTNQETQYF TGTGCCAGCAGCCGGGGAGGGACAAACCAAGAGACCCAGTACTTC
TRBJ1-1 . TRBV7-9 . CASSPSPGGDTEAFF TGTGCCAGCAGCCCTAGTCCGGGGGGCGACACTGAAGCTTTCTTT
TRBJ1-5 . TRBV18 . CASSGGRFSNQPQHF TGTGCCAGCTCGGGAGGGCGGTTTAGCAATCAGCCCCAGCATTTT
TRBJ2-5 TRBD2 TRBV19 . CASSIGGRREETQYF TGTGCCAGTAGTATCGGCGGGAGAAGGGAAGAGACCCAGTACTTC
TRBJ2-3 TRBD1 TRBV19 few CASSIAGTDRGLWTQYF TGTGCCAGTAGTATAGCTGGTACGGACAGGGGATTGTGGACGCAGTATTTT
TRBJ2-1 TRBD2 TRBV5-4 . CASSSGLAGGLEQFF TGTGCCAGCAGCTCCGGACTAGCGGGAGGTCTTGAGCAGTTCTTC
TRBJ2-7 TRBD2 TRBV9 few CASSVGAGARYEQYF TGTGCCAGCAGCGTAGGTGCGGGAGCTCGCTACGAGCAGTACTTC
TRBJ2-5 . TRBV29-1 . CSVGLLGETQYF TGCAGCGTTGGCCTCCTAGGAGAGACCCAGTACTTC
TRBJ2-1 TRBD2 TRBV24-1 . CATSDSGRAWDNEQFF TGTGCCACCAGTGATAGCGGGAGGGCCTGGGACAATGAGCAGTTCTTC